This is a list of T cell receptor beta chains from one sample in a study of T cells in Graves' hyperthyroidism and ophthalmopathy. A single record per CDR3 protein comes from TCRdb applying MiXCR to the multiplex PCR reads. Of roughly 170,000 distinct CDR3 sequences listed, around 15% are singletons. The sequenced sample consisted of blood. The receptors stem from a woman aged 45-65 years with Graves' hyperthyroidism. Each CDR3 is given with its conserved first and last residue. The order of the fields is clone size, V gene, D gene, J gene, CDR3 DNA, CDR3 protein. A D gene is named only where the DNA matches it firmly. The size entry is marked missing in some rows and otherwise reads once, few, many or a size class.

many	TRBV6-6	-	TRBJ1-2	TGTGCCAGCAGTTACTCGGAAGGGGGCTATGGCTACACCTTC	CASSYSEGGYGYTF
many	TRBV6-1	-	TRBJ2-3	TGTGCCAGCAGTGAAGATAGTAGCACAGATACGCAGTATTTT	CASSEDSSTDTQYF
many	TRBV5-1	-	TRBJ1-1	TGCGCCAGCAGCACGGACGGGTTGGACACTGAAGCTTTCTTT	CASSTDGLDTEAFF
many	TRBV5-1	TRBD1	TRBJ2-1	TGCGCCAGCAGGCGGACAGGGGGACATGAGCAGTTCTTC	CASRRTGGHEQFF
many	TRBV20-1	-	TRBJ1-2	TGCAGTGCTAGAGACCCTAACTATGGCTACACCTTC	CSARDPNYGYTF
many	TRBV27	-	TRBJ2-7	TGTGCCAGCAGTTTTAGCCTAACCTACGAGCAGTACTTC	CASSFSLTYEQYF
many	TRBV6-1	-	TRBJ2-7	TGTGCCAGCAGCGGAAGTGGACGGTTACGCTACGAGCAGTACTTC	CASSGSGRLRYEQYF
many	TRBV6-1	-	TRBJ1-6	TGTGCCAGCAGCCCCGGGAGAACCAATTCACCCCTCCACTTT	CASSPGRTNSPLHF
many	TRBV5-1	-	TRBJ1-1	TGCGCCAGCAAGGTATTAGGGATGAACACTGAAGCTTTCTTT	CASKVLGMNTEAFF
many	TRBV2	TRBD2	TRBJ2-2	TGTGCCAGCAGCCGAAGGGCTAGCGGGGGTTTCAACACCGGGGAGCTGTTTTTT	CASSRRASGGFNTGELFF
many	TRBV29-1	-	TRBJ2-3	TGCAGCGTTGAAGAGGGCACAGATACGCAGTATTTT	CSVEEGTDTQYF
many	TRBV20-1	-	TRBJ1-1	TGCAGTGCTAGGGTCGGAGGCCCCGGGAATGAAGCTTTCTTT	CSARVGGPGNEAFF
many	TRBV20-1	-	TRBJ1-2	TGCAGTGCTAGAGAATGGGGGGGTTATGGCTACACCTTC	CSAREWGGYGYTF
-	TRBV6-1	-	TRBJ1-5	TGTGCCAGCAGTGAAGGGTCAGGGAGCGGTCAGCCCCAGCATTTT	CASSEGSGSGQPQHF
few	TRBV4-3	-	TRBJ2-6	TGCGCCAGCAGCCAAGAGGGCTTAACCTCTGGGGCCAACGTCCTGACTTTC	CASSQEGLTSGANVLTF
many	TRBV2	-	TRBJ1-1	TGTGCCAGCAGCCTGGACAAGAACACTGAAGCTTTCTTT	CASSLDKNTEAFF
-	TRBV7-7	-	TRBJ2-5	TGTGCTAGCAGCTTTTACGGGAGTGGAGAGACCCAGTACTTC	CASSFYGSGETQYF
few	TRBV3-1	-	TRBJ1-2	TGTGCCAGCGGGCCGTCGGGATCTGCCGGCTACACCTTC	CASGPSGSAGYTF
many	TRBV7-3	-	TRBJ1-1	TGTGCCAGCAGCTTTATGCGGGGAGATCGGACTGAAGCTTTCTTT	CASSFMRGDRTEAFF
many	TRBV6-2/TRBV6-3	TRBD1	TRBJ1-5	TGTGCCAGCAGTTACCGGGACAGAGGGGGGAATCAGCCCCAGCATTTT	CASSYRDRGGNQPQHF
many	TRBV9	-	TRBJ2-5	TGTGCCAGCAGCGTATCCCCCCAGATGGCGTCAGGGCAAGAGACCCAGTACTTC	CASSVSPQMASGQETQYF
few	TRBV6-1	-	TRBJ1-1	TGTGCCAGCAGTGAGGGGGGTTGGAACACTGAAGCTTTCTTT	CASSEGGWNTEAFF
many	TRBV28	-	TRBJ1-1	TGTGCCAGCGGACCTAACGCACTCGGGACTGAAGCTTTCTTT	CASGPNALGTEAFF
many	TRBV7-2	TRBD2	TRBJ2-2	TGTGCCAGCAGCTTAGCAGCGGGGGCGGGGGTCACCGGGGAGCTGTTTTTT	CASSLAAGAGVTGELFF
many	TRBV19	-	TRBJ1-1	TGTGCCAGTAGTATCCGAGGGGTTGGCACTGAAGCTTTCTTT	CASSIRGVGTEAFF
many	TRBV29-1	-	TRBJ1-2	TGCAGCGTTGAAAGAGCTAACTATGGCTACACCTTC	CSVERANYGYTF
few	TRBV5-6	-	TRBJ1-5	TGTGCCAGCAGCTCTAGCGGCCTGCCCCAGCATTTT	CASSSSGLPQHF
many	TRBV6-1	TRBD1	TRBJ1-1	TGTGCCAGCAGTGACTACCTATGGGACAGGGTAGGCGCTGAAGCTTTCTTT	CASSDYLWDRVGAEAFF
-	TRBV12-3/TRBV12-4	TRBD1	TRBJ1-2	TGTGCCAGCAGTTGGAGGGGGCTCGGAAACTATGGCTACACCTTC	CASSWRGLGNYGYTF
-	TRBV7-9	-	TRBJ2-1	TGTGCCAGCAGCGAGGGACACTTAAATGAGCAGTTCTTC	CASSEGHLNEQFF
few	TRBV6-1	-	TRBJ2-2	TGTGCCAGCAGTCCAGGGACTTCCACCGGGGAGCTGTTTTTT	CASSPGTSTGELFF
many	TRBV7-2	TRBD1	TRBJ1-2	TGTGCCAGCAGCTTCGACAGGGGGCTATCTGGCTACACCTTC	CASSFDRGLSGYTF
-	TRBV9	-	TRBJ1-1	TGTGCCAGCAGCGTAGGGCCGGTGAACACTGAAGCTTTCTTT	CASSVGPVNTEAFF
few	TRBV19	-	TRBJ1-4	TGTGCCAGTAGTATACGCCTTGGGCGCAATGAAAAACTGTTTTTT	CASSIRLGRNEKLFF
many	TRBV29-1	-	TRBJ2-4	TGCAGCGTTGAACTCGACAGGAGTAAAAACATTCAGTACTTC	CSVELDRSKNIQYF
few	TRBV5-5	-	TRBJ2-1	TGTGCCAGCAGCTTGGCGGTGGGCAGGCGCTCCTACAATGAGCAGTTCTTC	CASSLAVGRRSYNEQFF
many	TRBV18	-	TRBJ2-1	TGTGCCAGCTCACCCCGGGGGCCACAATACAATGAGCAGTTCTTC	CASSPRGPQYNEQFF
many	TRBV7-3	-	TRBJ2-2	TGTGCCAGCAGCTTGTCCCTACCGAACACCGGGGAGCTGTTTTTT	CASSLSLPNTGELFF
many	TRBV19	-	TRBJ2-2	TGTGCCAGTAGTCCCCGCGGGCGCGGGGAGCTGTTTTTT	CASSPRGRGELFF
many	TRBV20-1	-	TRBJ1-4	TGCAGTGCTAGACGGGGGACCGGGGATGAAAAACTGTTTTTT	CSARRGTGDEKLFF
many	TRBV19	-	TRBJ1-1	TGTGCCAGTAGCAACAGGGAATGGAACACTGAAGCTTTCTTT	CASSNREWNTEAFF
many	TRBV5-1	-	TRBJ1-1	TGCGCCAGCAGCTTGGGGGCCACTGAAGCTTTCTTT	CASSLGATEAFF
many	TRBV7-2	TRBD1	TRBJ2-1	TGTGCCAGCAGCCAGACAGGGGACACCTTTAGTGAGCAGTTCTTC	CASSQTGDTFSEQFF
many	TRBV14	TRBD2	TRBJ2-3	TGTGCCAGCAGCCCAAAGGAACGACTAGCGGGAAGCACAGATACGCAGTATTTT	CASSPKERLAGSTDTQYF
many	TRBV2	-	TRBJ2-1	TGTGCCAGCAGCCAAACTGGTGGAGCATCATACAATGAGCAGTTCTTC	CASSQTGGASYNEQFF
many	TRBV7-9	-	TRBJ1-2	TGTGCCATGGGGCCTGGCTACACCTTC	CAMGPGYTF
many	TRBV6-1	-	TRBJ1-6	TGTGCCAGCAGTGGCAGCCGACCGGGGGATTCACCCCTCCACTTT	CASSGSRPGDSPLHF
many	TRBV7-7	TRBD1	TRBJ2-1	TGTGCTAGCAGCTTAGGAGGGACAGGCAGTGAGCAGTTCTTC	CASSLGGTGSEQFF